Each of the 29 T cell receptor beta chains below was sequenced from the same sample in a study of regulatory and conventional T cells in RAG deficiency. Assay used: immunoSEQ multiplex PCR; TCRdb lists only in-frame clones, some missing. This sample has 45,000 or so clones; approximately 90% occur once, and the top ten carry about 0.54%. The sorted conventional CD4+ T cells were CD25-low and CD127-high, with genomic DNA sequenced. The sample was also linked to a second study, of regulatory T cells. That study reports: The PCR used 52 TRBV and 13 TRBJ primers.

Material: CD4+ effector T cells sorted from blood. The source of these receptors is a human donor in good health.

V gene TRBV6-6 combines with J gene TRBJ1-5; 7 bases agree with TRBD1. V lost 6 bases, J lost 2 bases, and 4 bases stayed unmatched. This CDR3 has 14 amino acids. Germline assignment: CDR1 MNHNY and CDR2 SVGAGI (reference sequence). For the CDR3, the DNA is TGTGCCAGCAGATCCGGGACAGGCAATCAGCCCCAGCATTTT. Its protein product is CASRSGTGNQPQHF.

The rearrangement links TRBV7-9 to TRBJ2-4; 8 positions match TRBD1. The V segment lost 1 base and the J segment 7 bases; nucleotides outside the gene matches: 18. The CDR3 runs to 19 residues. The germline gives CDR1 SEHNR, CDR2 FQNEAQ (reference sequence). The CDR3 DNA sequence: TGTGCCAGCAGCTTAGGTCTAGGGACAGGCATTGTCGTCGGGAACATTCAGTACTTC. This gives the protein CASSLGLGTGIVVGNIQYF.

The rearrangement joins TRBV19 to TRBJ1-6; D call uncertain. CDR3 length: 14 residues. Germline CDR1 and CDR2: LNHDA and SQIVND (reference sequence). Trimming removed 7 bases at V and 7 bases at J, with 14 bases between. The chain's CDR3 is CASTPGPQNSPLHF. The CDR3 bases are TGTGCCAGTACCCCCGGGCCTCAGAATTCACCCCTCCACTTT.

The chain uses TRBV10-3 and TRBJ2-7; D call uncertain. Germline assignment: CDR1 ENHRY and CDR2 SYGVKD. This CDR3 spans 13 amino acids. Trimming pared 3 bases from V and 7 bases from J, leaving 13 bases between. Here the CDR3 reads CAISDWDPLEQYF. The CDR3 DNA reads TGTGCCATCAGTGATTGGGATCCCCTTGAGCAGTACTTC.

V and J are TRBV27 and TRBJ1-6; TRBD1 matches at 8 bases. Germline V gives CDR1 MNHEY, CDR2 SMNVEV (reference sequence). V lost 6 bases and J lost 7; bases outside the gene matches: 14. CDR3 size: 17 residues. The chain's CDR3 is CASRGGQGGVSNSPLHF. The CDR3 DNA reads TGTGCCAGCAGGGGAGGACAGGGTGGTGTGAGCAATTCACCCCTCCACTTT.

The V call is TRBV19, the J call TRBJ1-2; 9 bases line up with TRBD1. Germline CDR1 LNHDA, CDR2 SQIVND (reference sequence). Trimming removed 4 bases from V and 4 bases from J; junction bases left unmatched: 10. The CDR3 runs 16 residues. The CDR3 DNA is TGTGCCAGTAGTACGACACACAGGGGGCTTCGCTATGGCTACACCTTC. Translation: CASSTTHRGLRYGYTF.

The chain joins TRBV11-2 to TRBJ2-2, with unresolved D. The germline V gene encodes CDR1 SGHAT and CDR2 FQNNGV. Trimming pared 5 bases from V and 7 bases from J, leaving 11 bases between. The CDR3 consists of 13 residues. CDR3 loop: CASSPLIYGELFF. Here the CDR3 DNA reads TGTGCCAGCAGCCCCTTAATTTACGGGGAGCTGTTTTTT.

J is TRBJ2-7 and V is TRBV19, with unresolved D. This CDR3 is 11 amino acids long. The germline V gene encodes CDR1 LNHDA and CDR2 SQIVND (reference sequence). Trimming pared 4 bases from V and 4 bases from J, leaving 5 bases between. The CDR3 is CASSRGYEQYF. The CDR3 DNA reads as TGTGCCAGTAGTAGGGGATACGAGCAGTACTTC.

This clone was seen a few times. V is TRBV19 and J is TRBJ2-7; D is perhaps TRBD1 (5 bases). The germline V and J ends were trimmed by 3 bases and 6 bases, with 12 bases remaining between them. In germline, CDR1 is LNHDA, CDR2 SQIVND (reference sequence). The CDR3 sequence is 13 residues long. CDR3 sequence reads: CASSIAGSGEQYF. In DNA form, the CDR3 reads TGTGCCAGTAGTATTGCAGGGTCGGGCGAGCAGTACTTC.

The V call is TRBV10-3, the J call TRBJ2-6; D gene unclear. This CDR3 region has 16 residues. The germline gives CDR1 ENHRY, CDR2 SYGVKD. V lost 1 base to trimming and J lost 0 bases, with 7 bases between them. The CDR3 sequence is CAISEYLGSGANVLTF. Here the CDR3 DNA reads TGTGCCATCAGTGAGTATCTGGGCTCTGGGGCCAACGTCCTGACTTTC.

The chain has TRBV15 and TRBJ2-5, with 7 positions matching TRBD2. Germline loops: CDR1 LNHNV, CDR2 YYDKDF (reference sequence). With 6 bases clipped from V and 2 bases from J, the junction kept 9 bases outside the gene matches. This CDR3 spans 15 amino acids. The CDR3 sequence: CATRHWTSQQETQYF. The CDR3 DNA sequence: TGTGCCACCAGACACTGGACTAGTCAACAAGAGACCCAGTACTTC.

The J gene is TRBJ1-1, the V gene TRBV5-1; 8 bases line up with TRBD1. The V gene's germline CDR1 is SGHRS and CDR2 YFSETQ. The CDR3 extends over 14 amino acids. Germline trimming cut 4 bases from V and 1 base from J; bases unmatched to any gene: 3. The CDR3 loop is CASSPGTGNTEAFF. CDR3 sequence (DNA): TGCGCCAGCAGCCCCGGGACAGGGAACACTGAAGCTTTCTTT.

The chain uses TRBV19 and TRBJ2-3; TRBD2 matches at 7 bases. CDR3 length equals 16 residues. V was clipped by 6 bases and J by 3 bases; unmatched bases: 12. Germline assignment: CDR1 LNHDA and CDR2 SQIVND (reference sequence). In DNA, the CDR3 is TGTGCCAGTAGCTCCCTCCGGGCGGGAGTTACAGATACGCAGTATTTT. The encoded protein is CASSSLRAGVTDTQYF.

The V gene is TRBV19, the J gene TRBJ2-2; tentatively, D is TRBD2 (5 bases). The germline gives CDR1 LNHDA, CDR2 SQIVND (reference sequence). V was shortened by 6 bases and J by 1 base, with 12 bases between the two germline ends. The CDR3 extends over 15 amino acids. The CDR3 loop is CASRASGGNTGELFF. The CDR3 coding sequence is TGTGCCAGTAGAGCCAGCGGAGGGAACACCGGGGAGCTGTTTTTT.

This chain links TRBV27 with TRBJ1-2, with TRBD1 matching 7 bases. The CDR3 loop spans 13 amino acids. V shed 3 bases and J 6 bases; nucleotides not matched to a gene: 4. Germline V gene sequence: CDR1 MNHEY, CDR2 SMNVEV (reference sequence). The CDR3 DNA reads TGTGCCAGCAGTTTGGGAGGGGGCGATGGCTACACCTTC. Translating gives CASSLGGGDGYTF.

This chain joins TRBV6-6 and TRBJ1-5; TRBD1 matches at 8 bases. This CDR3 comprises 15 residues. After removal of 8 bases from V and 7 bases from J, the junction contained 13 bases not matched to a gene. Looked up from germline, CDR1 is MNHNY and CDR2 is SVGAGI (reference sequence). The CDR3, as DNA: TGTGCCAGCTGGGTCGTAGGCAGGGGGCACCAGCCCCAGCATTTT. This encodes CASWVVGRGHQPQHF.

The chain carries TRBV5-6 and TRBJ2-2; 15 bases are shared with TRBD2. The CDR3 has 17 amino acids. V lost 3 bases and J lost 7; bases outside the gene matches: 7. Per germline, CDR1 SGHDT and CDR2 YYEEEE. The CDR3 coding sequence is TGTGCCAGCAGCTCAAATCCGGGACTAGCGGGGGGCGGGGAGCTGTTTTTT. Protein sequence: CASSSNPGLAGGGELFF.

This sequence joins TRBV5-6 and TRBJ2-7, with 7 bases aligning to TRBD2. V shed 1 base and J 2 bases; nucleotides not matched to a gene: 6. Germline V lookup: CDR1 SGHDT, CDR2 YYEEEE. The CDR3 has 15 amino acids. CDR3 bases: TGTGCCAGCAGCTTGAGGCTAGCGGTGGCCTACGAGCAGTACTTC. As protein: CASSLRLAVAYEQYF.

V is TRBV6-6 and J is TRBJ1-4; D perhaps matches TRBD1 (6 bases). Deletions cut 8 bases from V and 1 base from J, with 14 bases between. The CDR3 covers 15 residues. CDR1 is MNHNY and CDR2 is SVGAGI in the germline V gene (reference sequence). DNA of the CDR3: TGTGCCAGCTTAAGGGGGACGAGAACTAATGAAAAACTGTTTTTT. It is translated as CASLRGTRTNEKLFF.

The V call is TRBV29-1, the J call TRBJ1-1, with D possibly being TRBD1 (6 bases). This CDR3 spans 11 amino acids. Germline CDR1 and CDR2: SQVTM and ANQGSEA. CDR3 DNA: TGCATTGGGGGCCGGGGCACTGAAGCTTTCTTT. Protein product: CIGGRGTEAFF. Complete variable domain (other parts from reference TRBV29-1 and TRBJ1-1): SAVISQKPSRDICQRGTSLTIQCQVDSQVTMMFWYRQQPGQSLTLIATANQGSEATYESGFVIDKFPISRPNLTFSTLTVSNMSPEDSSIYLCIGGRGTEAFFGQGTRLTVV.

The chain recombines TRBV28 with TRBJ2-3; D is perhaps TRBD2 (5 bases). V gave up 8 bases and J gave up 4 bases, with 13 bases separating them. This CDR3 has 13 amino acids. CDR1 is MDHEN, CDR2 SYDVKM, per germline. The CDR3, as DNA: TGTGCCAGCGGGAGAGATTCCTCAGATACGCAGTATTTT. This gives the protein CASGRDSSDTQYF.

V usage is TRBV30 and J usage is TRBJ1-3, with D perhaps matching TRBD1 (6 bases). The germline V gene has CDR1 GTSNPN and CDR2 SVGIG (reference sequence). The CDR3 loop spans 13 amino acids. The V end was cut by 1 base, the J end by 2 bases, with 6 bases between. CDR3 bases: TGTGCCTGGAGTGGGGGGCCTGGAAACACCATATATTTT. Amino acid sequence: CAWSGGPGNTIYF.

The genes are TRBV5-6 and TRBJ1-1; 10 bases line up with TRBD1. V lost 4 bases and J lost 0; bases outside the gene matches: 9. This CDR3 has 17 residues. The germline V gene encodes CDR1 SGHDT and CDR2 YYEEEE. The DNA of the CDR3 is TGTGCCAGCAGCCGGGACAGGGGCAATTCGTTGAACACTGAAGCTTTCTTT. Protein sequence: CASSRDRGNSLNTEAFF.

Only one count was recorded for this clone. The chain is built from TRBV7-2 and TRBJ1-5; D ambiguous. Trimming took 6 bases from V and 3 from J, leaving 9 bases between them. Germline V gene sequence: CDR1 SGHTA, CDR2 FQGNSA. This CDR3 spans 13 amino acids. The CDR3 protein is CASSYRINQPQHF. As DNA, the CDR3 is TGTGCCAGCAGTTACCGAATCAATCAGCCCCAGCATTTT.

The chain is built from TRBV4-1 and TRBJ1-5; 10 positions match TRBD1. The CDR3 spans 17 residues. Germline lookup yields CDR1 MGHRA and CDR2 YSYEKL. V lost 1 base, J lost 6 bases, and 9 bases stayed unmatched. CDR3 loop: CASSQARQGAGGQPQHF. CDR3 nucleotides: TGCGCCAGCAGCCAAGCCCGACAGGGGGCAGGGGGTCAGCCCCAGCATTTT.

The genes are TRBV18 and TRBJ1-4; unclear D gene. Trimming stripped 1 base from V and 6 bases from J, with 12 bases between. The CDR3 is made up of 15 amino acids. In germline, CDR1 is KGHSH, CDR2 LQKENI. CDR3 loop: CASSPQTQLDEKLFF. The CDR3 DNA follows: TGTGCCAGCTCACCACAGACCCAACTAGATGAAAAACTGTTTTTT.

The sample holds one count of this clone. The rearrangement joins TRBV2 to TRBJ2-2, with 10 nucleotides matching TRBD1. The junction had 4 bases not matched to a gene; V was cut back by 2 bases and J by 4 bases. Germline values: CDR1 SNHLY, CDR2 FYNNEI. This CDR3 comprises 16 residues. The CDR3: CASSERGTGVTGELFF. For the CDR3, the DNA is TGTGCCAGCAGTGAACGAGGGACAGGGGTCACCGGGGAGCTGTTTTTT.

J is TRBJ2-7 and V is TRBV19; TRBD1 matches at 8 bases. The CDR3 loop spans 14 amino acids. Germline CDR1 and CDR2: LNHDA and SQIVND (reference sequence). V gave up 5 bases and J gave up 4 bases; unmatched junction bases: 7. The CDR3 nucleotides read TGTGCCAGTAGTCCGGGGCAGGGGGCTTACGAGCAGTACTTC. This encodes CASSPGQGAYEQYF.

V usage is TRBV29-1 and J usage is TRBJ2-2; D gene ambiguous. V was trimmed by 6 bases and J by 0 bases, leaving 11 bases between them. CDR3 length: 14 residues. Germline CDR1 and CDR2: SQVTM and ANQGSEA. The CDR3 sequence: CSVALAANTGELFF. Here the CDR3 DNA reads TGCAGCGTGGCCCTCGCCGCGAACACCGGGGAGCTGTTTTTT.